The present entry profiles one T cell receptor (beta chain) with its context. The antigen is not known. The primer mix had 60 Vbeta and 13 Jbeta primers. Sequencing used immunoSEQ multiplex PCR; TCRdb keeps in-frame clones, though not all of them. Here the sample spans over 60,000 clones, about 76% being singletons. This specimen belongs to a study of cytomegalovirus exposure and HLA in healthy donors. The CDR3 runs 17 residues. V lost 5 bases and J lost 5; bases outside the gene matches: 9. Germline V gene sequence: CDR1 MDHEN, CDR2 SYDVKM. Study-wide results and limits: When a later analysis was performed, an Asian-associated ancestry cluster reportedly had fewer N-insertions than the roughly 730-donor mean.

The specimen was PBMCs. The TCR originated in a man aged 18 to 30 in good health and CMV-seronegative. This rearrangement joins TRBV28 to TRBJ2-5; 15 bases are shared with TRBD2. CDR3 DNA sequence: TGTGCCAGCAGTCCCGGACTAGCGGGGGGGCGGAGGGAGACCCAGTACTTC. Translated, it gives CASSPGLAGGRRETQYF.